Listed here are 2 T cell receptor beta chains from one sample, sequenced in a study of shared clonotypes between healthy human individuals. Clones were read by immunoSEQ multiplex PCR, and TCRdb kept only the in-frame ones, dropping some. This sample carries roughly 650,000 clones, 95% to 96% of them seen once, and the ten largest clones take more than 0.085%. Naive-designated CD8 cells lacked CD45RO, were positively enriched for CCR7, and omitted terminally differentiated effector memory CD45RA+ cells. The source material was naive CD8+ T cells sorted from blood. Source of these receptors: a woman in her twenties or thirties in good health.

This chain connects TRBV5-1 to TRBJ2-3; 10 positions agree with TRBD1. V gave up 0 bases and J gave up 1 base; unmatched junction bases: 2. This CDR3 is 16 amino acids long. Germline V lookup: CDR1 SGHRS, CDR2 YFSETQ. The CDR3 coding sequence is TGCGCCAGCAGCTTGGGCGGGACAGGGGGCACAGATACGCAGTATTTT. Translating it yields CASSLGGTGGTDTQYF.

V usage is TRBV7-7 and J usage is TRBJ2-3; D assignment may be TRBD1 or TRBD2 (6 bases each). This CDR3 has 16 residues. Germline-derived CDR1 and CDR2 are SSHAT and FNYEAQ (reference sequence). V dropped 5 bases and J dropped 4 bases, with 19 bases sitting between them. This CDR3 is CASSPKAGRGADTQYF. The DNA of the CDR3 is TGTGCCAGCAGCCCTAAAGCGGGTAGGGGGGCAGATACGCAGTATTTT.